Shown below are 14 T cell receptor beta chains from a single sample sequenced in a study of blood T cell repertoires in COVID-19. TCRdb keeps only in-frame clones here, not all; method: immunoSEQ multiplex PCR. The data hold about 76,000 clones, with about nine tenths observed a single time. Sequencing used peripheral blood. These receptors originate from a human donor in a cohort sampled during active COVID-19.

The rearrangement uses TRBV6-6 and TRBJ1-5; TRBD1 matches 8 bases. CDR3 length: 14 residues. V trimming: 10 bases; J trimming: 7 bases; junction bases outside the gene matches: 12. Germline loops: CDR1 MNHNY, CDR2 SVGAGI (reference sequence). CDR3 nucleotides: TGTGCCACCCGAACAGGGGGAGGAAAGCAGCCCCAGCATTTT. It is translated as CATRTGGGKQPQHF.

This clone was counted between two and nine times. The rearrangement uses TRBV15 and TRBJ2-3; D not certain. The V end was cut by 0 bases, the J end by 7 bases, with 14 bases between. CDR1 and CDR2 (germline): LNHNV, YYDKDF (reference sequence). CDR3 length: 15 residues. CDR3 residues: CATSRDVGPGNTQYF. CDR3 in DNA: TGTGCCACCAGCAGAGATGTCGGTCCGGGTAATACGCAGTATTTT.

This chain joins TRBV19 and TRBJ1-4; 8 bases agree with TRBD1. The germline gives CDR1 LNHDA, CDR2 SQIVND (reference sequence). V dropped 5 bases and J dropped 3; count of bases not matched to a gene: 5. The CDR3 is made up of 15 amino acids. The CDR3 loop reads CASSLQGAANEKLFF. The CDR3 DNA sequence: TGTGCCAGTAGTCTCCAGGGGGCGGCTAATGAAAAACTGTTTTTT.

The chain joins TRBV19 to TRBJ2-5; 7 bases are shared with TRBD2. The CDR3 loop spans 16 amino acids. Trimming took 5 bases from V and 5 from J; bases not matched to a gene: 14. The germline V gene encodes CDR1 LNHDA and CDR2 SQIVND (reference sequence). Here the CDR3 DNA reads TGTGCCAGTAGTGCTAGCGGACCCCAGGTTAGGGAGACCCAGTACTTC. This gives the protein CASSASGPQVRETQYF. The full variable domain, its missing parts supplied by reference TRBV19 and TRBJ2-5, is DGGITQSPKYLFRKEGQNVTLSCEQNLNHDAMYWYRQDPGQGLRLIYYSQIVNDFQKGDIAEGYSVSREKKESFPLTVTSAQKNPTAFYLCASSASGPQVRETQYFGPGTRLLVL.

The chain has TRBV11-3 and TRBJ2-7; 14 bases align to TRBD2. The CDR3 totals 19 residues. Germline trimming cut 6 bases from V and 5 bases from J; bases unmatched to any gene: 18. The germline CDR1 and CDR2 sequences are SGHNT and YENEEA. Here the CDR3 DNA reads TGTGCCAGCAGATATAAACGGACTAGCGGGAGGTCTGTTGGGCACGAGCAGTACTTC. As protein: CASRYKRTSGRSVGHEQYF.

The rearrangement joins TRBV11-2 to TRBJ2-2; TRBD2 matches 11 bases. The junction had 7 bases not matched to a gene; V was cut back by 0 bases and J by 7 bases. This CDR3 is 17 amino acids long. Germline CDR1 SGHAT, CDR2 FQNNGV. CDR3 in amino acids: CASSLDNSGRANGELFF. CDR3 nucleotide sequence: TGTGCCAGCAGCTTAGATAATAGCGGGAGGGCTAACGGGGAGCTGTTTTTT.

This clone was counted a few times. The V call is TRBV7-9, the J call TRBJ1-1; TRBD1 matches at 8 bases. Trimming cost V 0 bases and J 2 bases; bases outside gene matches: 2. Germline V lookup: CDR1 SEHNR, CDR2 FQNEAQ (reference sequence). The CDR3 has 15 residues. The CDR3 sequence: CASSLADRENTEAFF. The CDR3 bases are TGTGCCAGCAGCTTAGCGGACAGGGAAAACACTGAAGCTTTCTTT. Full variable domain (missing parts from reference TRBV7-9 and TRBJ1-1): DTGVSQNPRHKITKRGQNVTFRCDPISEHNRLYWYRQTLGQGPEFLTYFQNEAQLEKSRLLSDRFSAERPKGSFSTLEIQRTEQGDSAMYLCASSLADRENTEAFFGQGTRLTVV.

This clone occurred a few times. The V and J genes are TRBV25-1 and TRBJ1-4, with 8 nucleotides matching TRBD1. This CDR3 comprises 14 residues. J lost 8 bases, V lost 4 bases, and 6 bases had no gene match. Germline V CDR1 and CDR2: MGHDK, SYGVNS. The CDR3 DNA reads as TGTGCCAGCAGTGGGACAGGGCGGGGGGAAAAACTGTTTTTT. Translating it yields CASSGTGRGEKLFF.

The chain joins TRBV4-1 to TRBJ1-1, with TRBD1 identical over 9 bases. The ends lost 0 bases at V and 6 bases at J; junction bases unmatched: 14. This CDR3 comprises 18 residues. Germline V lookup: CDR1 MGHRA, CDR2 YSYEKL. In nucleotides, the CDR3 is TGCGCCAGCAGCCAAGATAAGACGGACAGGGGTATCGGACCTGAAGCTTTCTTT. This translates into CASSQDKTDRGIGPEAFF.

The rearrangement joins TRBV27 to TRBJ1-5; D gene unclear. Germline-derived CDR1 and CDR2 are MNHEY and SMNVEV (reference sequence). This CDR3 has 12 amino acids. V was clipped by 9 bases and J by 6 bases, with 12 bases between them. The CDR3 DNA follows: TGTGCCAGTGGACTCGTGGGTCAGCCCCAGCATTTT. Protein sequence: CASGLVGQPQHF.

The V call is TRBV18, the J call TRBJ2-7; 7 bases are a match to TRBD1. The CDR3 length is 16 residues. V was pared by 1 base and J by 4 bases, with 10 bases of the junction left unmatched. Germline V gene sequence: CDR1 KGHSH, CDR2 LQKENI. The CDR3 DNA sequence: TGTGCCAGCTCACCACGGGCCCGGGACAGACTTTACGAGCAGTACTTC. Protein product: CASSPRARDRLYEQYF.

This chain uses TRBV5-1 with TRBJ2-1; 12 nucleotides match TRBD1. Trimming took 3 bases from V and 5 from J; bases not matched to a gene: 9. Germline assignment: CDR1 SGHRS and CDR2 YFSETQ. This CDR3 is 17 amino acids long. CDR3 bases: TGCGCCAGCAGCTCCTCGGGGACAGGGGGCAGGGACAATGAGCAGTTCTTC. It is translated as CASSSSGTGGRDNEQFF.

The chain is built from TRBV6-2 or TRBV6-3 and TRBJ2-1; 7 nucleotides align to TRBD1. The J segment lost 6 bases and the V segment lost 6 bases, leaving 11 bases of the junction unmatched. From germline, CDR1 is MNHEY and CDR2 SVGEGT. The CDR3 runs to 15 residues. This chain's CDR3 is CASSAAETGINEQFF. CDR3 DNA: TGTGCCAGCAGCGCAGCGGAGACAGGGATCAATGAGCAGTTCTTC.

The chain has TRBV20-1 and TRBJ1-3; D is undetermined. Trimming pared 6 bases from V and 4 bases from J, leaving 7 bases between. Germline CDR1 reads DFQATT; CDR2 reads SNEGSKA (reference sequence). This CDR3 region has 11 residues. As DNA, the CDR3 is TGCAGTGCCCTTCTGGGAAACACCATATATTTT. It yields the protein CSALLGNTIYF.